These 20 T cell receptor beta chains came from one sample sequenced in a study of breast tumors, draining lymph nodes, adjacent tissues. The lymph nodes were axillary draining lymph nodes from breast cancer patients. TCRdb re-called the multiplex PCR reads through MiXCR, storing one row per CDR3 protein. This table has some 120,000 distinct CDR3 sequences, 15% to 20% appearing once. The source material was axillary lymph node tissue. The receptors come from a female donor with breast cancer. Some clones in this sample may be carry-over from other donors' samples.

About this clonotype: This may be a read error: a much more frequent sequence differs by one nucleotide. V gene TRBV5-6 combines with J gene TRBJ1-4; D perhaps matches TRBD1 (5 bases). This CDR3 region has 16 residues. CDR1 SGHDT and CDR2 YYEEEE come from the germline V gene. The CDR3 DNA follows: TGTGCCAGCAGCTTGGGGCCTCCGGGGGTGGAGGAAAAACTGCTTTTT. This gives the protein CASSLGPPGVEEKLLF.

This sequence joins TRBV27 and TRBJ1-2, with a tentative D call TRBD1 (6 bases). This CDR3 comprises 13 residues. Trimming shortened V by 2 bases and J by 8 bases, and 12 bases separated the two germline ends. Germline V gene sequence: CDR1 MNHEY, CDR2 SMNVEV (reference sequence). In DNA, the CDR3 is TGTGCCAGCAGTTTAATGGGGGGCGCCGGCTACACCTTC. Its protein is CASSLMGGAGYTF.

Of note for this clonotype: A single base separates this from a much larger clone, so it may be a read error. V gene TRBV20-1 combines with J gene TRBJ2-3; perhaps TRBD2 as D (5 bases). This CDR3 is 15 amino acids long. CDR1 DFQATT and CDR2 SNEGSKA come from the germline V gene (reference sequence). Here the CDR3 reads CSATLAGDPTDAQYF. CDR3 sequence (DNA): TGCAGTGCTACCCTAGCCGGGGATCCCACAGATGCGCAGTATTTT.

This clonotype showed up many times. The chain joins TRBV5-1 to TRBJ2-3, with TRBD2 identical over 8 bases. CDR3 length equals 15 residues. Trimming at V came to 3 bases and at J to 2 bases, leaving 5 bases not matched to a gene. Germline V gene lookup returns CDR1 SGHRS and CDR2 YFSETQ. CDR3 region: CASSWGLGATDTQYF. CDR3 DNA: TGCGCCAGCAGCTGGGGACTAGGGGCCACAGATACGCAGTATTTT. Full variable domain (missing parts from reference TRBV5-1 and TRBJ2-3): KAGVTQTPRYLIKTRGQQVTLSCSPISGHRSVSWYQQTPGQGLQFLFEYFSETQRNKGNFPGRFSGRQFSNSRSEMNVSTLELGDSALYLCASSWGLGATDTQYFGPGTRLTVL.

This clonotype was seen at least ten times. CDR3 residues: CASSVEQGGFNEQFF. CDR3 DNA: TGTGCCAGCAGCGTAGAACAGGGCGGTTTCAATGAGCAGTTCTTC. The chain is built from TRBV9 and TRBJ2-1; a possible D gene is TRBD1 (6 bases). Trimming cost V 0 bases and J 6 bases, with 13 bases left between them. Germline V gives CDR1 SGDLS, CDR2 YYNGEE. The CDR3 has 15 amino acids. Variable domain in full (rest from reference TRBV9 and TRBJ2-1): DSGVTQTPKHLITATGQRVTLRCSPRSGDLSVYWYQQSLDQGLQFLIQYYNGEERAKGNILERFSAQQFPDLHSELNLSSLELGDSALYFCASSVEQGGFNEQFFGPGTRLTVL.

This clonotype was observed at least ten times. The chain has TRBV6-2 or TRBV6-3 and TRBJ1-2; unclear D gene. Trimming took 6 bases from V and 7 from J, leaving 15 bases between them. The germline V gene has CDR1 MNHEY and CDR2 SVGEGT. The CDR3 has 13 amino acids. CDR3 amino acids: CASRQRQPFGYTF. In DNA, the CDR3 is TGTGCCAGCAGACAGAGGCAGCCATTTGGCTACACCTTC.

This clonotype was detected many times. The rearrangement links TRBV20-1 to TRBJ2-5, with D tentatively TRBD2 (5 bases). The CDR3 has 13 residues. In germline, CDR1 is DFQATT, CDR2 SNEGSKA (reference sequence). V lost 3 bases, J lost 1 base, and 9 bases lay in between. CDR3 in DNA: TGCAGTGCTAGTGAGGGAATCCAAGAGACCCAGTACTTC. It is translated as CSASEGIQETQYF.

The chain uses TRBV28 and TRBJ1-3; the D is unclear. Between the trimmed V and J ends, which lost 3 bases and 0 bases, there was a span of 12 bases. CDR3 size: 16 residues. From germline, CDR1 is MDHEN and CDR2 SYDVKM. The chain's CDR3 is CASSLVPVRSGNTIYF. CDR3 DNA: TGTGCCAGCAGTTTGGTCCCCGTCCGCTCTGGAAACACCATATATTTT. Complete variable domain (other parts from reference TRBV28 and TRBJ1-3): DVKVTQSSRYLVKRTGEKVFLECVQDMDHENMFWYRQDPGLGLRLIYFSYDVKMKEKGDIPEGYSVSREKKERFSLILESASTNQTSMYLCASSLVPVRSGNTIYFGEGSWLTVV.

The chain couples TRBV28 to TRBJ2-7; TRBD1 might be the D (5 bases). The V end lost 6 bases, the J end lost 6 bases, and 12 bases lay between the germline ends. The CDR3 contains 12 residues. Germline CDR1 MDHEN, CDR2 SYDVKM. The CDR3 DNA reads TGTGCCAGCAGCTCCGGACAACCCGAGCAGTACTTC. Translating gives CASSSGQPEQYF.

There are many counts of this clonotype. J is TRBJ1-2 and V is TRBV28, with TRBD1 identical over 8 bases. In germline, CDR1 is MDHEN, CDR2 SYDVKM. The CDR3 runs to 14 residues. The V gene end was trimmed by 6 bases and the J gene end by 8 bases; junction bases not matched to a gene: 11. CDR3 nucleotides: TGTGCCAGCAGGAGGGACAGGCTCTCTCAAGGCTACACCTTC. It codes for CASRRDRLSQGYTF.

Many counts were recorded for this clonotype. The chain couples TRBV5-5 to TRBJ1-3; D gene uncertain. CDR3 length: 15 amino acids. V gave up 4 bases and J gave up 2 bases, with 13 bases separating them. Germline CDR1 reads SGHKS; CDR2 reads YYEKEE (reference sequence). The DNA for the CDR3 is TGTGCCAGCAGCGAGCACAACATCCCTGGAAACACCATATATTTT. It translates to CASSEHNIPGNTIYF.

Many counts were recorded for this clonotype. The rearrangement links TRBV2 to TRBJ1-4, with D unclear. Trimming took 3 bases from V and 10 from J, leaving 18 bases between them. This CDR3 has 15 residues. Germline loops: CDR1 SNHLY, CDR2 FYNNEI. The CDR3 DNA follows: TGTGCCAGCAGTGATCGGGGTTCTGGGATCCCAAAACTGTTTTTT. Translated, it gives CASSDRGSGIPKLFF. The full variable domain, its missing parts supplied by reference TRBV2 and TRBJ1-4, is EPEVTQTPSHQVTQMGQEVILRCVPISNHLYFYWYRQILGQKVEFLVSFYNNEISEKSEIFDDQFSVERPDGSNFTLKIRSTKLEDSAMYFCASSDRGSGIPKLFFGSGTQLSVL.

This clonotype has at least ten counts. The chain combines TRBV6-1 with TRBJ2-7; D gene uncertain. The V and J ends lost 3 bases and 2 bases respectively, with 17 bases between them. Looked up from germline, CDR1 is MNHNS and CDR2 is SASEGT. The CDR3 is 16 residues long. The CDR3 nucleotides are TGTGCCAGCAGTGATCAAGCGACACGTCAGGCCTACGAGCAGTACTTC. Translation: CASSDQATRQAYEQYF.

This clonotype has ten or more counts. The gene calls are TRBV5-1 and TRBJ2-1; 7 positions agree with TRBD1. Germline trimming cut 8 bases from V and 7 bases from J; bases unmatched to any gene: 6. Per the germline V gene, CDR1 is SGHRS and CDR2 is YFSETQ. The CDR3 length is 12 residues. The CDR3 protein is CASRQGWNEQFF. CDR3 DNA: TGCGCCAGTCGACAGGGTTGGAATGAGCAGTTCTTC.

This clonotype was counted at least ten times. This chain connects TRBV10-3 to TRBJ2-3, with D uncertain. The germline CDR1 and CDR2 sequences are ENHRY and SYGVKD. This CDR3 region has 16 residues. Trimming stripped 5 bases from V and 0 bases from J, with 15 bases between. The CDR3 DNA follows: TGTGCCATCAGTACCGCCCCAGGTGCTAGCACAGATACGCAGTATTTT. Translated: CAISTAPGASTDTQYF.

This chain joins TRBV18 and TRBJ2-1; 10 nucleotides match TRBD2. The CDR3 is 15 amino acids. Germline values: CDR1 KGHSH, CDR2 LQKENI. The V segment lost 1 base and the J segment 10 bases; nucleotides outside the gene matches: 7. This CDR3 is CASSPLAGGSGEQFF. Here the CDR3 DNA reads TGTGCCAGCTCACCACTAGCGGGGGGATCGGGGGAGCAGTTCTTC. Variable domain in full (rest from reference TRBV18 and TRBJ2-1): NAGVMQNPRHLVRRRGQEARLRCSPMKGHSHVYWYRQLPEEGLKFMVYLQKENIIDESGMPKERFSAEFPKEGPSILRIQQVVRGDSAAYFCASSPLAGGSGEQFFGPGTRLTVL.

Concerning this clonotype itself: A clone one base away is much larger, so this may be a read error. The V and J genes are TRBV18 and TRBJ1-2; D unresolved. The CDR3 has 15 residues. Germline CDR1 is KGHSH and CDR2 is LQKENI. The DNA for the CDR3 is TGTGCCAGCTCACCACCGGGGAGAGCGGACTATGGCTACCCCTTC. It encodes CASSPPGRADYGYPF.

In regard to this clonotype: A read error is possible here, since a much larger clone lies one base away. The chain employs TRBV19 and TRBJ2-1, with D possibly being TRBD2 (7 bases). This CDR3 has 18 amino acids. The germline gives CDR1 LNHDA, CDR2 SQIVND (reference sequence). CDR3 in DNA: TGTGCCAGTAGTATCGGTTCGGCGGGGGCTGGCTCCTACAATGAGCAGCTCTTC. This codes for CASSIGSAGAGSYNEQLF.

This clonotype was observed once. V and J are TRBV27 and TRBJ1-2; D might be TRBD1 (6 bases). Per the germline V gene, CDR1 is MNHEY and CDR2 is SMNVEV (reference sequence). Between the trimmed V and J ends, which lost 2 bases and 0 bases, there was a span of 16 bases. This CDR3 has 17 amino acids. The CDR3 coding sequence is TGTGCCAGCAGTTTACGGGGGGGCTCCCCGGCTAACTATGGCTACACCTTC. It codes for CASSLRGGSPANYGYTF.

In DNA, the CDR3 is TGTGCCAGCAGTTTTGGGACCGCCTACGAGCAGTACTTC. Translated: CASSFGTAYEQYF. The gene calls are TRBV28 and TRBJ2-7; D could derive from TRBD1 or TRBD2 (5 bases each). Germline values: CDR1 MDHEN, CDR2 SYDVKM. The V and J ends lost 3 bases and 2 bases respectively, with 8 bases between them. CDR3 size: 13 residues. Full variable domain (remainder filled in from reference TRBV28 and TRBJ2-7): DVKVTQSSRYLVKRTGEKVFLECVQDMDHENMFWYRQDPGLGLRLIYFSYDVKMKEKGDIPEGYSVSREKKERFSLILESASTNQTSMYLCASSFGTAYEQYFGPGTRLTVT.